A single T cell receptor beta chain is shown here with its context. The antigen is not known. This sample is part of a study of cytomegalovirus exposure and HLA in healthy donors. Study at large: Out of 350 to 400 genotyped donors, approximately 84% belonged to the Caucasian-associated ancestry cluster.

Germline V gives CDR1 SEHNR, CDR2 FQNEAQ (reference sequence). CDR3 length: 12 residues. Trimming shortened V by 4 bases and J by 13 bases, and 14 bases separated the two germline ends. PCR amplification relied on 60 Vbeta primers (plus 13 Jbeta primers). The repertoire was sequenced with immunoSEQ multiplex PCR; TCRdb's copy has only in-frame clones and lacks some. Counted here are around 170,000 clones, 80% to 85% occurring once; the ten biggest clones make up about 0.37%. Findings of the study overall: With DRB1 most and HLA-C fewest, TCR association rates differed between HLA loci in a later analysis. In an earlier analysis, about 87% or about 30%: the productive usage of most TCR beta V segments. Researchers counted roughly 150 TCR beta chains as cytomegalovirus-associated.

The receptor was derived from a boy younger than 10 in good health and CMV-seronegative. The chain employs TRBV7-9 and TRBJ2-1, with D tentatively TRBD2 (6 bases). Sequencing was performed on PBMCs. The CDR3 nucleotides are TGTGCCAGCAGCTACCAGACTAGTCCCCAGTTCTTC. Protein sequence: CASSYQTSPQFF.